This T cell receptor (beta chain) was captured by sequencing in a study of metastatic and nonmetastatic thyroid tumors. Study-level information: Comparison of repertoires was carried out across blood and tumor or nodule tissue from malignant and benign thyroid patients.

Thyroid surgery was preceded by no treatment in any patient. The ends were cut back, 1 base at V and 6 bases at J, with 10 bases in the middle. CDR3 length: 14 residues. Germline V gene lookup returns CDR1 LNHNV and CDR2 YYDKDF (reference sequence). TCRdb ran MiXCR on the PCR reads. The table has 20,000 or so clones, approximately 32% seen once. Source material: adjacent normal tissue. The source of this sequence is a female donor with papillary thyroid cancer or a benign thyroid nodule (not recorded which). Some clones in this sample may be carry-over from other donors' samples. J is TRBJ2-1 and V is TRBV15, with a tentative D call TRBD2 (5 bases). The DNA for the CDR3 is TGTGCCACCAGCAGAGGCCGGGGTGGCAATGAGCAGTTCTTC. As protein: CATSRGRGGNEQFF.